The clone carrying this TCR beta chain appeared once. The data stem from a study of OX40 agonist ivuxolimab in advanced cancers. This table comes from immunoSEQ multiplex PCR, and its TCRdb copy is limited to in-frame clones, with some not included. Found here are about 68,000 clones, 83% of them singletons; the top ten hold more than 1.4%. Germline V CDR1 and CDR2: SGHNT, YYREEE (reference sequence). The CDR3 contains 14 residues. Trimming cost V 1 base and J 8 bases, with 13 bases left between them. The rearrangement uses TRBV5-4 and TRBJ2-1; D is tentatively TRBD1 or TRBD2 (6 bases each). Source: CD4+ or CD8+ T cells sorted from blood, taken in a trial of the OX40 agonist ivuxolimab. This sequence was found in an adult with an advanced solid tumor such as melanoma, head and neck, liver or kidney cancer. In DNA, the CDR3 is TGTGCCAGCAGCTTGTTGGACGGGGGCGATGAGCAGTTCTTC. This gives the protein CASSLLDGGDEQFF.